This TCR beta chain was sequenced during a study of cytotoxic CD8 clonotypes in ibrutinib-treated CLL. Study findings and constraints: Before falling back toward baseline at progression, clonality had risen at the time of ibrutinib response.

With respect to this clone: The antigen is undetermined.

Measured with immunoSEQ multiplex PCR; TCRdb has only the in-frame clones, and not every one. Found here are roughly 160,000 clones, more than 65% of them singletons; the top ten hold about 2%. CDR3 length: 13 amino acids. Germline values: CDR1 LNHDA, CDR2 SQIVND (reference sequence). V shed 4 bases and J shed 7 bases, with 8 bases lying between them. The V gene is TRBV19, the J gene TRBJ1-6; D gene uncertain. The sample here was PBMCs, taken after 12 months of ibrutinib treatment. The clonotype comes from a human donor with chronic lymphocytic leukemia. Here the CDR3 reads CASSKVENSPLHF. In nucleotides, the CDR3 is TGTGCCAGTAGTAAGGTGGAGAATTCACCCCTCCACTTT.